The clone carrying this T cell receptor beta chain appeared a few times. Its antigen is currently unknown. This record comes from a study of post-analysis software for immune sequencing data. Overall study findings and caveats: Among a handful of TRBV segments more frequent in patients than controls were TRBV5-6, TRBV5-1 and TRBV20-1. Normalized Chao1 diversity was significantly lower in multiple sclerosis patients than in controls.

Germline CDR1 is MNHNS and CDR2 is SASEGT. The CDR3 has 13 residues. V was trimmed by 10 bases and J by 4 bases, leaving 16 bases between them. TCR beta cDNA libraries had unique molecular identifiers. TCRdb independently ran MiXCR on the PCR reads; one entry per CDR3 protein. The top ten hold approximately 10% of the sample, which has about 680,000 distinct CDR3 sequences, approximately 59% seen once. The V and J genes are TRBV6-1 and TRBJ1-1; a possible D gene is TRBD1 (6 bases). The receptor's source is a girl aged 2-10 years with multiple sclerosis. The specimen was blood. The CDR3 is CAIHRAGGTEAFF. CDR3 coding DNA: TGTGCCATACACAGGGCTGGAGGCACTGAAGCTTTCTTT.